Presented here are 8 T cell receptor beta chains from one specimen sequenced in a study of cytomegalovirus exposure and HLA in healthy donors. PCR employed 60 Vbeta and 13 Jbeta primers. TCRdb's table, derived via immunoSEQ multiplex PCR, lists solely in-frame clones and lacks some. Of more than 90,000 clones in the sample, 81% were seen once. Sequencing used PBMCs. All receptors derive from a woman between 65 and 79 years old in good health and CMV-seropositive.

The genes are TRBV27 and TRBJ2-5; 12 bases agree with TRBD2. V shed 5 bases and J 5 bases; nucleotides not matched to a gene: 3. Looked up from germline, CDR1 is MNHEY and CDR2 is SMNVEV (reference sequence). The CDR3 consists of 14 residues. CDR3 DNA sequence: TGTGCCAGCAGTCCTCTAGCGGGAGGGGAGACCCAGTACTTC. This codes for CASSPLAGGETQYF.

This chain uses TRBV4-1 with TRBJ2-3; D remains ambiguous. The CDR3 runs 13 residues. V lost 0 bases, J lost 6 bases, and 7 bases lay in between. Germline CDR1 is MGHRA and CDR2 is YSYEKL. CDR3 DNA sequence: TGCGCCAGCAGCCAAGATCCACTGGATACGCAGTATTTT. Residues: CASSQDPLDTQYF.

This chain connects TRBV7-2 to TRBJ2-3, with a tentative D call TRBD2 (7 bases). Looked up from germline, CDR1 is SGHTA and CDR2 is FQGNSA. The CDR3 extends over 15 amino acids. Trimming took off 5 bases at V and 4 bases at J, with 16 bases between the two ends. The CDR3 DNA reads TGTGCCAGCAGCCGGGGAGGGGGTTCGTCAGATACGCAGTATTTT. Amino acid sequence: CASSRGGGSSDTQYF.

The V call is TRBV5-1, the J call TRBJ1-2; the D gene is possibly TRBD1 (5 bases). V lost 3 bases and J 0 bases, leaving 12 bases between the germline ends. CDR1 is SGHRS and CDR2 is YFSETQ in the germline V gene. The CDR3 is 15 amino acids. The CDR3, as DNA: TGCGCCAGCAGCTCCACAGGCGGACCTAACTATGGCTACACCTTC. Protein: CASSSTGGPNYGYTF.

This CDR3 reads CASSLGWTGVEKLFF. Written as DNA, the CDR3 is TGTGCCAGCAGCTTAGGTTGGACAGGGGTTGAAAAACTGTTTTTT. The chain has TRBV7-2 and TRBJ1-4, with 9 positions matching TRBD1. The CDR3 loop spans 15 amino acids. Per germline, CDR1 SGHTA and CDR2 FQGNSA. V shed 1 base and J 7 bases; nucleotides not matched to a gene: 4.

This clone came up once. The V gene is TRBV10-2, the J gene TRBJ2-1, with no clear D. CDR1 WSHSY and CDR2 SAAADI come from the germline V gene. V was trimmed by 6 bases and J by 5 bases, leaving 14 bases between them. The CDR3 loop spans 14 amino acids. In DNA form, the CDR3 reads TGCGCCAGCAGGTGGGCTCCCCGGCACAATGAGCAGTTCTTC. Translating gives CASRWAPRHNEQFF.

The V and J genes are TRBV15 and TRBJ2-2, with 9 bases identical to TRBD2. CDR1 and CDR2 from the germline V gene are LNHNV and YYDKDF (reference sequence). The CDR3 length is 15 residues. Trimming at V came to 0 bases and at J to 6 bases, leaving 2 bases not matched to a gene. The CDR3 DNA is TGTGCCACCAGCAGAGATCAGCGGGGGGCCGGGGAGCTGTTTTTT. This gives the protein CATSRDQRGAGELFF.

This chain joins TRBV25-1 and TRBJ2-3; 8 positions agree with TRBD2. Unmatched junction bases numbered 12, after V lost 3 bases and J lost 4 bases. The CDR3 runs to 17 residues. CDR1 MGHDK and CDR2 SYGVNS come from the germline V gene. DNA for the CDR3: TGTGCCAGCAGTGACGACCTAGGAGCGGGAGTTGCAGATACGCAGTATTTT. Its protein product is CASSDDLGAGVADTQYF. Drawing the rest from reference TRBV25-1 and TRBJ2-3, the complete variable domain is EADIYQTPRYLVIGTGKKITLECSQTMGHDKMYWYQQDPGMELHLIHYSYGVNSTEKGDLSSESTVSRIRTEHFPLTLESARPSHTSQYLCASSDDLGAGVADTQYFGPGTRLTVL.